This T cell receptor (beta chain) comes out of a study of neurological immune-mediated disorders. Study overall: Secondary progressive disease was present in 3, and relapsing-remitting disease in roughly 30, of the 35 or so multiple sclerosis patients. Study results and caveats: Expansion of TCR clones was greatest in HTLV-1-associated myelopathy and smallest in multiple sclerosis, where it fell below that of healthy controls.

The CDR3 covers 16 residues. Germline-derived CDR1 and CDR2 are MNHEY and SVGAGI. V was clipped by 0 bases and J by 2 bases, with 11 bases between them. The making of cDNA relied on 5'RACE with 10-nucleotide random UMIs. In TCRdb, the 5' RACE reads were re-called with MiXCR into one record per CDR3 protein. The table shows 50,000 to 65,000 distinct CDR3 sequences, with roughly 3.5% occurring only once. As concerns this clonotype: The antigen remains unidentified.

Sequencing was carried out using PBMCs. V and J are TRBV6-5 and TRBJ1-5, with D unclear. The clonotype comes from a man aged 25-45 years with multiple sclerosis. CDR3 bases: TGTGCCAGCAGTTACTCGACTCCTTACGGCAATCAGCCCCAGCATTTT. Amino acid sequence: CASSYSTPYGNQPQHF.